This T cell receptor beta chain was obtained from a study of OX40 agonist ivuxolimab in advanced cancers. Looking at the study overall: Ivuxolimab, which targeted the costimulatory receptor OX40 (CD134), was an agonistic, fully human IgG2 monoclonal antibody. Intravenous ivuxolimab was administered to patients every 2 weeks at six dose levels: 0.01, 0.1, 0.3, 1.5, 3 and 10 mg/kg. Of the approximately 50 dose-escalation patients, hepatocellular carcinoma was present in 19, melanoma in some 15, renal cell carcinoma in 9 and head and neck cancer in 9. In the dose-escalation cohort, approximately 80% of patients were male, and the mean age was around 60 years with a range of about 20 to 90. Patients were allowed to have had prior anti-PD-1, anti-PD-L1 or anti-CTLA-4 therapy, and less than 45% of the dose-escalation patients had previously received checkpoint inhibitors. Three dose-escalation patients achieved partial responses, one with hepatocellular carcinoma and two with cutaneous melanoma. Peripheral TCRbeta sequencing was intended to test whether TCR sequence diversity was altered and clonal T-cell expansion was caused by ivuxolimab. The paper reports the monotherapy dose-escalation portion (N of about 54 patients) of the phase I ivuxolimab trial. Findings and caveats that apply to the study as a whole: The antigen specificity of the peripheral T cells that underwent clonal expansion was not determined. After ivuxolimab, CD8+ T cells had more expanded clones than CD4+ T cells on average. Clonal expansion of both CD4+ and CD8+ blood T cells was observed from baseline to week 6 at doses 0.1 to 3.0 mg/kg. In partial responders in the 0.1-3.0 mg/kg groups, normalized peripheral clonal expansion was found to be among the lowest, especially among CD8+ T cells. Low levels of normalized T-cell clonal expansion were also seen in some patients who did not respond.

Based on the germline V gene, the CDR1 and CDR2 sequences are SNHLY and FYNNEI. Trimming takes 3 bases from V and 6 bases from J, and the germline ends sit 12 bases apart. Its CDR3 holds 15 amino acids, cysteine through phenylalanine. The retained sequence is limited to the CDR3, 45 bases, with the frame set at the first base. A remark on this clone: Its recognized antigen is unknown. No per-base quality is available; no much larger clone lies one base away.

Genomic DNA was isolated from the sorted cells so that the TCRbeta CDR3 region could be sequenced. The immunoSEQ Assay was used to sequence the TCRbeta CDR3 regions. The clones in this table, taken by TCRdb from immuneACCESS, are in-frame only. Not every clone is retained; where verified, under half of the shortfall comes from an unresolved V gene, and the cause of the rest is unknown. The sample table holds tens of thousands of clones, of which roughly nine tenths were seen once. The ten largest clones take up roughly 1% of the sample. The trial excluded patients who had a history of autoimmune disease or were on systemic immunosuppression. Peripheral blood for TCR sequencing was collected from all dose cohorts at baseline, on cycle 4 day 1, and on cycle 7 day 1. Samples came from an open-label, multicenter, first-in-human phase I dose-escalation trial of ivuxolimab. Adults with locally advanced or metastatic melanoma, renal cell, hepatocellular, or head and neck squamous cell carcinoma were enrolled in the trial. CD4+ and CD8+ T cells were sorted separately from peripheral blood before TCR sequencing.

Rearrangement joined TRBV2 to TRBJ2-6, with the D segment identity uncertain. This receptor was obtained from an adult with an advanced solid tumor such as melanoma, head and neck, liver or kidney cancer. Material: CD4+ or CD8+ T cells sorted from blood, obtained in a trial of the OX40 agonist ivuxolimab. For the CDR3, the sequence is CASSDRTAMANVLTF. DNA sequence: TGTGCCAGCAGTGACCGCACCGCTATGGCCAACGTCCTGACTTTC.